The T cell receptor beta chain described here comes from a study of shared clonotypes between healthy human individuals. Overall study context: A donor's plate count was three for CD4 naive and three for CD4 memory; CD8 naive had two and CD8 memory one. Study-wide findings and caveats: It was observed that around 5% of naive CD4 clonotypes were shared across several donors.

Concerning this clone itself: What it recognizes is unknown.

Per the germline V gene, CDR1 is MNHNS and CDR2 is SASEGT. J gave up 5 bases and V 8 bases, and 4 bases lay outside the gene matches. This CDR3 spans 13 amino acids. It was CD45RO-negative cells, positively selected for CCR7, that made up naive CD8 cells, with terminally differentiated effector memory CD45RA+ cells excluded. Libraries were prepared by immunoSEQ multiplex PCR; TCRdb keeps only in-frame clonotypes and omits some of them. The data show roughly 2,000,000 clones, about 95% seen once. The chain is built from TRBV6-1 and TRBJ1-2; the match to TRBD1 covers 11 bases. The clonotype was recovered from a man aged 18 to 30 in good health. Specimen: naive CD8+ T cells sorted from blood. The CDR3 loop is CASRDRGEYGYTF. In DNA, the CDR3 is TGTGCCAGCCGGGACAGGGGGGAATATGGCTACACCTTC.